The 26 T cell receptor beta chains reported below all come from one sample, sequenced in a study of cytomegalovirus exposure and HLA in healthy donors (dated by TCRdb to 2015 to 2018). Receptor libraries were prepared by the immunoSEQ multiplex PCR assay. In its TCRdb copy, this immuneACCESS table keeps in-frame sequences only and misses some clones. Where compared with another copy, unresolved V genes explain less than half of these, and the others have no known cause. In this sample the table shows more than 110,000 clones, about nine tenths of which occur a single time. The leading ten clones occupy less than 3.5% of the sample. Material: PBMCs. The receptors stem from a man aged 18 to 30 in good health and CMV-seronegative.

The J gene is TRBJ1-2, the V gene TRBV19; TRBD1 matches at 9 bases. The CDR3 loop spans 14 amino acids. Germline values: CDR1 LNHDA, CDR2 SQIVND (reference sequence). V dropped 6 bases and J dropped 8; count of bases not matched to a gene: 10. CDR3 loop: CASRDRGPPEGYTF. CDR3 nucleotide sequence: TGTGCCAGTAGGGACAGGGGCCCCCCGGAGGGCTACACCTTC.

This clone showed up just a few times. This chain uses TRBV5-1 with TRBJ1-1, with D possibly matching TRBD1 (6 bases). The length of the CDR3 is 13 residues. Germline CDR1 and CDR2: SGHRS and YFSETQ. V lost 5 bases and J 2 bases, leaving 10 bases between the germline ends. CDR3 amino acids: CASRTGGNTEAFF. The CDR3 coding sequence is TGCGCCAGCAGGACAGGTGGAAACACTGAAGCTTTCTTT.

This chain links TRBV4-1 with TRBJ2-5; 8 bases are a match to TRBD2. After removal of 0 bases from V and 5 bases from J, the junction contained 5 bases not matched to a gene. CDR3 length: 15 amino acids. CDR1 MGHRA and CDR2 YSYEKL come from the germline V gene. CDR3 sequence reads: CASSQEPLAAETQYF. DNA of the CDR3: TGCGCCAGCAGCCAAGAGCCACTAGCGGCGGAGACCCAGTACTTC.

The rearrangement links TRBV7-2 to TRBJ2-7; 8 bases align to TRBD2. The CDR3 runs to 17 residues. Germline V gives CDR1 SGHTA, CDR2 FQGNSA. J was trimmed by 0 bases and V by 3 bases; bases with no gene match: 10. CDR3 region: CASSFALVAGSSYEQYF. The CDR3 region has the DNA TGTGCCAGCAGCTTCGCCCTCGTAGCGGGGAGCTCCTACGAGCAGTACTTC.

The chain recombines TRBV18 with TRBJ2-7; D may be TRBD1 (7 bases). V lost 6 bases and J lost 8, with 20 bases in between. The CDR3 loop spans 14 amino acids. CDR1 is KGHSH, CDR2 LQKENI, per germline. CDR3 in amino acids: CASSPGTEGGKQYF. CDR3 nucleotide sequence: TGTGCCAGCTCGCCCGGGACAGAAGGGGGGAAGCAGTACTTC.

The rearrangement links TRBV19 to TRBJ1-1; 10 nucleotides agree with TRBD1. J lost 4 bases, V lost 3 bases, and 5 bases had no gene match. The CDR3 has 15 residues. Germline CDR1 is LNHDA and CDR2 is SQIVND (reference sequence). The CDR3 region has the DNA TGTGCCAGTAGTATTGTGACAGGGGGCTTCACTGAAGCTTTCTTT. Amino acid sequence: CASSIVTGGFTEAFF. The full variable domain, its missing parts supplied by reference TRBV19 and TRBJ1-1, is DGGITQSPKYLFRKEGQNVTLSCEQNLNHDAMYWYRQDPGQGLRLIYYSQIVNDFQKGDIAEGYSVSREKKESFPLTVTSAQKNPTAFYLCASSIVTGGFTEAFFGQGTRLTVV.

This rearrangement joins TRBV6-6 to TRBJ1-1; a possible D gene is TRBD1 (5 bases). The CDR3 has 14 amino acids. From germline, CDR1 is MNHNY and CDR2 SVGAGI (reference sequence). V lost 5 bases and J lost 1, with 11 bases in between. The CDR3 is CASSHIRGNTEAFF. As DNA, the CDR3 is TGTGCCAGCAGTCATATAAGGGGGAACACTGAAGCTTTCTTT.

The chain joins TRBV2 to TRBJ1-5; 11 bases line up with TRBD1. The CDR3 is made up of 15 amino acids. Germline trimming cut 6 bases from V and 0 bases from J; bases unmatched to any gene: 1. Germline lookup yields CDR1 SNHLY and CDR2 FYNNEI. CDR3 nucleotides: TGTGCCAGCAGGGACAGGGGGCATAGCAATCAGCCCCAGCATTTT. Translated: CASRDRGHSNQPQHF.

The chain recombines TRBV2 with TRBJ1-4; D remains unclear. The CDR3 is 14 residues long. Germline V gives CDR1 SNHLY, CDR2 FYNNEI. Trimming cost V 5 bases and J 5 bases, with 12 bases left between them. The CDR3 DNA follows: TGTGCCAGCAGTCCGACTGAGCACAATGAAAAACTGTTTTTT. This translates into CASSPTEHNEKLFF.

V and J are TRBV18 and TRBJ2-7; perhaps TRBD1 as D (7 bases). The germline V gene has CDR1 KGHSH and CDR2 LQKENI. The CDR3 loop spans 17 amino acids. Trimming removed 4 bases at V and 5 bases at J, with 24 bases between. In nucleotides, the CDR3 is TGTGCCAGCTCACTGGGGACAGTCAATAGCGGTGGCCACGAGCAGTACTTC. Encoded protein: CASSLGTVNSGGHEQYF. The complete variable domain, with remaining parts taken from reference TRBV18 and TRBJ2-7, reads NAGVMQNPRHLVRRRGQEARLRCSPMKGHSHVYWYRQLPEEGLKFMVYLQKENIIDESGMPKERFSAEFPKEGPSILRIQQVVRGDSAAYFCASSLGTVNSGGHEQYFGPGTRLTVT.

The chain uses TRBV27 and TRBJ1-2, with D unresolved. This CDR3 has 12 residues. V lost 3 bases, J lost 7 bases, and 9 bases lay in between. Germline CDR1 MNHEY, CDR2 SMNVEV (reference sequence). The CDR3 loop reads CASSFAGIGYTF. The CDR3 DNA reads as TGTGCCAGCAGTTTTGCGGGGATTGGCTACACCTTC.

The chain joins TRBV4-1 to TRBJ1-2, with 12 bases matching TRBD1. The CDR3 loop spans 16 amino acids. V was pared by 3 bases and J by 5 bases, with 7 bases of the junction left unmatched. Germline CDR1 MGHRA, CDR2 YSYEKL. CDR3 nucleotide sequence: TGCGCCAGCAGCCACGGGACAGGGGGCTTCGGTTATGGCTACACCTTC. The encoded protein is CASSHGTGGFGYGYTF.

The V gene is TRBV4-1, the J gene TRBJ2-7; TRBD1 matches at 7 bases. The germline V gene encodes CDR1 MGHRA and CDR2 YSYEKL. After removal of 4 bases from V and 4 bases from J, the junction contained 13 bases not matched to a gene. CDR3 length: 16 residues. The CDR3 DNA follows: TGCGCCAGCAGCCCCGGTGTAGTGACAGGGCAGTACGAGCAGTACTTC. Amino acids: CASSPGVVTGQYEQYF.

CDR3: CASQGPTGELFF. The CDR3 coding sequence is TGTGCCAGTCAGGGGCCCACCGGGGAGCTGTTTTTT. The V and J genes are TRBV6-1 and TRBJ2-2; D may be TRBD1 (6 bases). Per the germline V gene, CDR1 is MNHNS and CDR2 is SASEGT. Trimming left V 9 bases short and J 4 bases short, with 9 bases between. The CDR3 has 12 residues.

This chain joins TRBV15 and TRBJ2-5; TRBD1 is a possible D gene (5 bases). The J call could be wrong; TRBJ2-7 is a better fit for the DNA end. Germline V gene sequence: CDR1 LNHNV, CDR2 YYDKDF (reference sequence). This CDR3 has 14 residues. CDR3 in DNA: TGTGCCACCAGCAGGGACACTGTAACTAACGAGCAGTACTTC. This translates into CATSRDTVTNEQYF.

V usage is TRBV7-8 and J usage is TRBJ2-2; 8 bases align to TRBD2. The CDR3 length is 16 residues. Germline CDR1 and CDR2: SGHVS and FQNEAQ. J gave up 4 bases and V 1 base, and 5 bases lay outside the gene matches. The CDR3 is CASSLGPAGVTGELFF. DNA of the CDR3: TGTGCCAGCAGCTTAGGCCCAGCGGGGGTCACCGGGGAGCTGTTTTTT.

The chain recombines TRBV6-1 with TRBJ1-2; D possibly corresponds to TRBD1 (6 bases). V was clipped by 5 bases and J by 4 bases, with 17 bases between them. Germline lookup yields CDR1 MNHNS and CDR2 SASEGT. This CDR3 region has 15 residues. This CDR3 reads CASSTSGRGLYGYTF. The CDR3 DNA sequence: TGTGCCAGCAGTACCTCGGGGCGGGGGCTCTATGGCTACACCTTC.

The rearrangement links TRBV15 to TRBJ2-1; possibly TRBD2 for D (6 bases). The CDR3 is 12 amino acids. Germline CDR1 and CDR2: LNHNV and YYDKDF (reference sequence). Trimming shortened V by 1 base and J by 10 bases, and 8 bases separated the two germline ends. The CDR3, as DNA: TGTGCCACCAGCAGAGCGGGAGAAGAGCAGTTCTTC. Amino acids: CATSRAGEEQFF. The full variable domain, with the rest looked up from reference TRBV15 and TRBJ2-1, is DAMVIQNPRYQVTQFGKPVTLSCSQTLNHNVMYWYQQKSSQAPKLLFHYYDKDFNNEADTPDNFQSRRPNTSFCFLDIRSPGLGDTAMYLCATSRAGEEQFFGPGTRLTVL.

This chain uses TRBV9 with TRBJ1-2; D might be TRBD1 (6 bases). With 0 bases removed from V and 7 bases from J, the gap between germline ends came to 13 bases. Per germline, CDR1 SGDLS and CDR2 YYNGEE. CDR3 length equals 14 residues. CDR3 sequence reads: CASSVGNRDRGYTF. For the CDR3, the DNA is TGTGCCAGCAGCGTAGGAAACAGGGACCGTGGCTACACCTTC.

This rearrangement joins TRBV10-3 to TRBJ1-4; D is perhaps TRBD1 (5 bases). CDR3 length: 15 amino acids. Germline values: CDR1 ENHRY, CDR2 SYGVKD. The V and J ends lost 1 base and 8 bases respectively, with 14 bases between them. The CDR3 reads CAISEFAGRAEKLFF. The DNA for the CDR3 is TGTGCCATCAGTGAGTTCGCAGGGAGGGCCGAAAAACTGTTTTTT.

The V call is TRBV6-1, the J call TRBJ1-1, with 7 bases matching TRBD1. Germline V lookup: CDR1 MNHNS, CDR2 SASEGT. CDR3 length: 13 amino acids. The trim removed 6 bases at V and 5 bases at J, leaving 6 bases unmatched. The CDR3: CASSQGVGTEAFF. CDR3 sequence (DNA): TGTGCCAGCAGCCAGGGGGTTGGTACTGAAGCTTTCTTT.

The chain employs TRBV25-1 and TRBJ2-3; TRBD1 matches 8 bases. From germline, CDR1 is MGHDK and CDR2 SYGVNS. This CDR3 contains 16 residues. With 8 bases clipped from V and 6 bases from J, the junction kept 16 bases outside the gene matches. Here the CDR3 DNA reads TGTGCCAGCGGAGGAGGGACAGGTGGAACTTGGGATACGCAGTATTTT. Amino acid sequence: CASGGGTGGTWDTQYF.

The sample holds a few counts of this clone. The chain uses TRBV28 and TRBJ2-7, with TRBD1 matching 12 bases. Germline loops: CDR1 MDHEN, CDR2 SYDVKM. The ends lost 6 bases at V and 4 bases at J; junction bases unmatched: 10. The CDR3 has 16 amino acids. The CDR3 bases are TGTGCCAGCAGAAACCGGGACAGGGGGCAAGAATACGAGCAGTACTTC. Protein product: CASRNRDRGQEYEQYF. Together with reference TRBV28 and TRBJ2-7, the CDR3 gives the full variable domain: DVKVTQSSRYLVKRTGEKVFLECVQDMDHENMFWYRQDPGLGLRLIYFSYDVKMKEKGDIPEGYSVSREKKERFSLILESASTNQTSMYLCASRNRDRGQEYEQYFGPGTRLTVT.

V gene TRBV2 combines with J gene TRBJ1-2; the D gene is possibly TRBD1 (6 bases). The CDR3 covers 14 residues. V lost 6 bases and J lost 4, with 15 bases in between. Germline lookup yields CDR1 SNHLY and CDR2 FYNNEI. The chain's CDR3 is CASSLGGAPYGYTF. The CDR3 nucleotides are TGTGCCAGCAGCCTTGGGGGGGCACCCTATGGCTACACCTTC.

V usage is TRBV19 and J usage is TRBJ1-5, with 8 positions matching TRBD1. Per the germline V gene, CDR1 is LNHDA and CDR2 is SQIVND (reference sequence). Losses at the gene ends were 7 bases for V and 2 bases for J; bases not matched to a gene: 4. This CDR3 is 14 amino acids long. The CDR3 bases are TGTGCCAGTACCGGGACAGGTGGCAATCAGCCCCAGCATTTT. Its protein product is CASTGTGGNQPQHF.

Here the CDR3 reads CASSTDLRHLTRPEQPQHF. CDR3 sequence (DNA): TGTGCCAGCAGTACCGACCTCAGACACCTAACCCGGCCCGAGCAGCCCCAGCATTTT. V usage is TRBV28 and J usage is TRBJ1-5, with D unresolved. The CDR3 extends over 19 amino acids. Germline CDR1 is MDHEN and CDR2 is SYDVKM. V was shortened by 5 bases and J by 7 bases, with 30 bases between the two germline ends.